One and the same sample provided the 28 T cell receptor beta chains below, sequenced in a study of T-cell reconstitution after alpha-beta-depleted transplantation in children. Preparing the TCRbeta library involved the use of unique molecular identifiers. MiXCR was run by TCRdb on the PCR reads, yielding one entry per CDR3 protein. The profile shows about 600,000 distinct CDR3 sequences, 10% to 15% of them singletons. This specimen was PBMCs, mostly from graft donor cells, taken 360 days after TCRalphabeta/CD19-depleted stem cell transplant. The receptors stem from a male patient younger than 18 who had a stem cell transplant for acute myeloid leukemia, so the T cells may come from the graft donor.

This clonotype came up once. A much larger clone sits a single nucleotide away, making a read error possible. V is TRBV15 and J is TRBJ2-1, with TRBD2 as a possible D gene (6 bases). Germline CDR1 LNHNV, CDR2 YYDKDF (reference sequence). The ends were cut back, 5 bases at V and 6 bases at J, with 17 bases in the middle. CDR3 length equals 15 residues. CDR3 nucleotide sequence: TGTGCCACCAGCGGACTTCCCGGGAGCTGCAATGAGCAGTTCTTC. It specifies CATSGLPGSCNEQFF.

This clonotype came up a few times. V is TRBV3-1 and J is TRBJ1-3; D uncertain. The germline V and J ends were trimmed by 4 bases and 3 bases, with 13 bases remaining between them. In germline, CDR1 is LGHDT, CDR2 YNNKEL (reference sequence). The CDR3 extends over 15 amino acids. The CDR3 bases are TGTGCCAGCAGCCCCTGGAAGGACCTTGGAAACACCATATATTTT. Encoded protein: CASSPWKDLGNTIYF.

This chain joins TRBV5-1 and TRBJ2-1; TRBD2 matches 8 bases. With V trimmed by 2 bases and J by 6 bases, 7 bases remained unmatched. The CDR3 runs to 15 residues. Germline lookup yields CDR1 SGHRS and CDR2 YFSETQ. The CDR3 DNA follows: TGCGCCAGCAGCTTCGGACTAGCCGGCAGCAATGAGCAGTTCTTC. Its translation: CASSFGLAGSNEQFF.

This rearrangement joins TRBV29-1 to TRBJ2-4; a weak D match, TRBD2 (6 bases). CDR1 SQVTM and CDR2 ANQGSEA come from the germline V gene. Trimming removed 4 bases at V and 10 bases at J, with 8 bases between. This CDR3 has 10 amino acids. The CDR3 DNA follows: TGCAGCGTTGGGAGGGGAATTCAGTACTTC. Its protein product is CSVGRGIQYF. Combining the CDR3 with reference TRBV29-1 and TRBJ2-4 gives the whole variable domain SAVISQKPSRDICQRGTSLTIQCQVDSQVTMMFWYRQQPGQSLTLIATANQGSEATYESGFVIDKFPISRPNLTFSTLTVSNMSPEDSSIYLCSVGRGIQYFGAGTRLSVL.

The sample holds a few counts of this clonotype. CDR3 amino acids: CSARDDGRWNEQFF. The CDR3 bases are TGCAGTGCTAGAGATGACGGGAGGTGGAATGAGCAGTTCTTC. The rearrangement links TRBV20-1 to TRBJ2-1; TRBD2 agrees at 7 bases. The CDR3 spans 14 residues. V shed 0 bases and J 7 bases; nucleotides not matched to a gene: 6. Germline CDR1 DFQATT, CDR2 SNEGSKA (reference sequence).

The CDR3 loop reads CASRGGPGDNEQFF. Here the CDR3 DNA reads TGTGCCAGCAGGGGGGGTCCGGGGGACAATGAGCAGTTCTTC. This chain connects TRBV6-2 or TRBV6-3 to TRBJ2-1, with D perhaps matching TRBD2 (6 bases). Trimming cost V 6 bases and J 5 bases, with 14 bases left between them. The CDR3 runs 14 residues. CDR1 is MNHEY and CDR2 is SVGEGT in the germline V gene.

This clonotype was picked up many times. The J gene is TRBJ2-7, the V gene TRBV28; 14 nucleotides match TRBD2. With 6 bases clipped from V and 5 bases from J, the junction kept 9 bases outside the gene matches. CDR1 and CDR2 (germline): MDHEN, SYDVKM. This CDR3 has 16 residues. The CDR3 spells CASSRGLAGGQNEQYF. The CDR3, as DNA: TGTGCCAGCAGCCGTGGACTAGCGGGAGGACAGAACGAGCAGTACTTC.

This clonotype has only a few counts. This chain connects TRBV29-1 to TRBJ1-4; D ambiguous. The germline CDR1 and CDR2 sequences are SQVTM and ANQGSEA. CDR3 size: 13 residues. V was pared by 7 bases and J by 7 bases, with 16 bases between. The CDR3 here is CSASTAWGEKLFF. The CDR3 bases are TGCAGCGCTTCCACAGCATGGGGTGAAAAACTGTTTTTT.

This clonotype was recorded a few times. V gene TRBV11-1 combines with J gene TRBJ2-7; possibly TRBD1 or TRBD2 for D (5 bases each). Germline CDR1 SGHAT, CDR2 FQDESV (reference sequence). This CDR3 has 16 residues. Trimming stripped 2 bases from V and 3 bases from J, with 17 bases between. Here the CDR3 DNA reads TGTGCCAGCAGCTTACTTCTACAAGGGACGAACTACGAGCAGTACTTC. The encoded protein is CASSLLLQGTNYEQYF.

This clonotype was recorded once. A read error may account for a junction end that differs from germline. CDR3 DNA: TGTGCCAGCACCCAAGGCGGGAGCCCCTACAATGAGCAGTTCTTC. Protein product: CASTQGGSPYNEQFF. The chain combines TRBV3-1 with TRBJ2-1, with 7 bases fitting TRBD2. CDR1 and CDR2 from the germline V gene are LGHDT and YNNKEL (reference sequence). The CDR3 spans 15 residues.

This clonotype was seen a few times. The CDR3 is CASSLTRSDSFFIYEQYF. CDR3 coding DNA: TGCGCCAGCAGCTTAACTAGGTCTGATAGTTTTTTCATCTACGAGCAGTACTTC. The chain employs TRBV5-1 and TRBJ2-7, with D perhaps TRBD2 (5 bases). This CDR3 spans 18 amino acids. Trimming took 2 bases from V and 3 from J, leaving 24 bases between them. Germline-derived CDR1 and CDR2 are SGHRS and YFSETQ.

The V gene is TRBV21-1, the J gene TRBJ1-6; the D segment call TRBD1 is taken from the table without a DNA check. TRBV21-1 is an annotated pseudogene. This CDR3 has 21 residues. CDR3 loop: CASSKAGVSSQGPIDNSPLHF. CDR3 nucleotides: TGTGCCAGCAGCAAAGCGGGCGTATCCTCTCAGGGGCCCATCGATAATTCACCCCTCCACTTT.

The CDR3 DNA is TGTGCCAGCAGTCTTATAGCACTAGCGGTAGACAATGAGCAGTTCTTC. Protein sequence: CASSLIALAVDNEQFF. The V and J genes are TRBV28 and TRBJ2-1; 8 bases match TRBD2. The junction had 11 bases not matched to a gene; V was cut back by 5 bases and J by 5 bases. Germline lookup yields CDR1 MDHEN and CDR2 SYDVKM. This CDR3 comprises 16 residues.

The rearrangement links TRBV11-1 to TRBJ2-1; 7 bases map to TRBD2. From germline, CDR1 is SGHAT and CDR2 FQDESV (reference sequence). The CDR3 length is 18 residues. V lost 6 bases to trimming and J lost 3 bases; unmatched junction nucleotides: 17. CDR3 residues: CASRGGNVAEWGYNEQFF. CDR3 nucleotides: TGTGCCAGCAGGGGAGGGAACGTAGCGGAGTGGGGCTACAATGAGCAGTTCTTC.

This clonotype has just a few counts. The chain couples TRBV20-1 to TRBJ2-1; D may be TRBD1 or TRBD2 (5 bases each). The CDR3 has 12 residues. The germline V gene encodes CDR1 DFQATT and CDR2 SNEGSKA (reference sequence). The chain's CDR3 is CGPLGVYNEQFF. The CDR3 DNA reads TGCGGACCACTGGGGGTTTACAATGAGCAGTTCTTC.

Here the CDR3 DNA reads TGCAGTCTTCTCACTTTTGTGGGGGTTTCGAACCAGAATCGGCTCCACTTT. As protein: CSLLTFVGVSNQNRLHF. J is TRBJ1-6 and V is TRBV20-1; D possibly corresponds to TRBD1 (5 bases). The CDR3 consists of 17 residues. The V end was cut by 8 bases, the J end by 16 bases, with 36 bases between. Germline CDR1 and CDR2: DFQATT and SNEGSKA (reference sequence).

With regard to this clonotype: At one end the junction does not follow the germline gene, possibly because of a read error. V and J are TRBV20-1 and TRBJ2-7; a weak D match, TRBD1 (5 bases). The CDR3 covers 14 residues. Germline V gives CDR1 DFQATT, CDR2 SNEGSKA (reference sequence). CDR3 protein: CCARGQGVYYEQYF. CDR3 coding DNA: TGCTGTGCTAGAGGTCAGGGCGTATACTACGAGCAGTACTTC.

This clonotype came up a few times. The chain links TRBV7-8 to TRBJ2-2, with a weak D call TRBD2 (5 bases). Germline V gene lookup returns CDR1 SGHVS and CDR2 FQNEAQ. The CDR3 spans 13 residues. V was cut by 5 bases and J by 6 bases, with 10 bases left in between. The CDR3 region has the DNA TGTGCCAGCAGCATAATCGGGGCCGGGGAGCTGTTTTTT. Translated, it gives CASSIIGAGELFF.

The table lists this clonotype with many counts. V is TRBV20-1 and J is TRBJ2-7, with D perhaps TRBD1 (5 bases). Germline CDR1 is DFQATT and CDR2 is SNEGSKA (reference sequence). Trimming took 5 bases from V and 3 from J, leaving 11 bases between them. The CDR3 spans 12 residues. CDR3 DNA: TGCAGTGCTCTCTGGGGCAGCTACGAGCAGTACTTC. Translation: CSALWGSYEQYF.

The rearrangement links TRBV27 to TRBJ2-3; the match to TRBD1 covers 10 bases. V dropped 1 base and J dropped 5; count of bases not matched to a gene: 9. This CDR3 contains 17 residues. Germline V gene lookup returns CDR1 MNHEY and CDR2 SMNVEV (reference sequence). In DNA, the CDR3 is TGTGCCAGCAGTTTATTGGGTGGACAGGGGGTTAGAGATACGCAGTATTTT. Residues: CASSLLGGQGVRDTQYF.

This clonotype was seen a few times. The chain carries TRBV6-5 and TRBJ2-2, with TRBD1 matching over 10 bases. The V segment lost 2 bases and the J segment 4 bases; nucleotides outside the gene matches: 4. The CDR3 is 16 amino acids. CDR1 and CDR2 (germline): MNHEY, SVGAGI. DNA for the CDR3: TGTGCCAGCAGTTACCGGGGGACAGGGGTCACCGGGGAGCTGTTTTTT. Translated: CASSYRGTGVTGELFF.

This clonotype was found a few times. The rearrangement links TRBV3-1 to TRBJ2-1, with 15 nucleotides matching TRBD2. There are 17 residues in the CDR3. The germline gives CDR1 LGHDT, CDR2 YNNKEL (reference sequence). Germline trimming cut 1 base from V and 8 bases from J; bases unmatched to any gene: 6. CDR3 amino acids: CASSQVRGLAGGYEQFF. CDR3 nucleotides: TGTGCCAGCAGCCAAGTAAGGGGACTAGCGGGAGGATATGAGCAGTTCTTC.

This clonotype showed up just a few times. The chain couples TRBV6-1 to TRBJ2-4; 8 nucleotides line up with TRBD1. This CDR3 is 14 amino acids long. V shed 6 bases and J 7 bases; nucleotides not matched to a gene: 8. Germline CDR1 is MNHNS and CDR2 is SASEGT. The CDR3 spells CASSRGQGLNIQYF. CDR3 coding DNA: TGTGCCAGCAGCCGTGGACAGGGTTTGAACATTCAGTACTTC.

The chain has TRBV20-1 and TRBJ1-1, with TRBD1 as a possible D gene (6 bases). Per germline, CDR1 DFQATT and CDR2 SNEGSKA (reference sequence). Trimming removed 0 bases from V and 0 bases from J, with 8 bases in between. There are 14 residues in the CDR3. Written as DNA, the CDR3 is TGCAGTGCTAGAGAGGGGGCGGTGAACACTGAAGCTTTCTTT. It codes for CSAREGAVNTEAFF.

This chain uses TRBV5-1 with TRBJ2-1; 8 nucleotides line up with TRBD2. Germline trimming cut 0 bases from V and 7 bases from J; bases unmatched to any gene: 6. Germline V gives CDR1 SGHRS, CDR2 YFSETQ. The CDR3 is made up of 15 amino acids. CDR3 protein: CASSLAVAGLNEQFF. In DNA, the CDR3 is TGCGCCAGCAGCTTGGCTGTAGCGGGACTAAATGAGCAGTTCTTC.

The chain is built from TRBV3-1 and TRBJ2-1; 9 bases map to TRBD2. The CDR3 totals 17 residues. Unmatched junction bases numbered 11, after V lost 0 bases and J lost 8 bases. The germline V gene encodes CDR1 LGHDT and CDR2 YNNKEL (reference sequence). The CDR3 loop is CASSQDHRTSVWHEQFF. The CDR3 nucleotides are TGTGCCAGCAGCCAAGATCACCGGACTAGCGTCTGGCATGAGCAGTTCTTC.

The rearrangement links TRBV7-2 to TRBJ2-1; 10 bases line up with TRBD2. The CDR3 has 14 amino acids. The germline CDR1 and CDR2 sequences are SGHTA and FQGNSA. V was clipped by 7 bases and J by 7 bases; unmatched bases: 7. The CDR3 DNA reads TGTGCCAGCATCCCAGCGGGAGGGAGGAATGAGCAGTTCTTC. Its protein is CASIPAGGRNEQFF.

This clonotype was counted only a few times. The gene calls are TRBV7-3 and TRBJ2-3, with D unresolved. The length of the CDR3 is 15 residues. Germline assignment: CDR1 SGHTA and CDR2 FQGTGA. Trimming took off 5 bases at V and 1 base at J, with 13 bases between the two ends. CDR3: CASSQVPAGTDTQYF. CDR3 DNA: TGTGCCAGCAGCCAGGTTCCGGCCGGCACAGATACGCAGTATTTT.